This T cell receptor beta chain was identified in a study of blood T cell repertoires in COVID-19. This table comes from immunoSEQ multiplex PCR, and its TCRdb copy is limited to in-frame clones, with some not included. There are approximately 450,000 clones in the sample; approximately 90% occur only once, and roughly 4% lies in the top ten. The clonotype was recovered from a woman aged 25 to 39 with acute or convalescent COVID-19. The sample comprised peripheral blood.

For the CDR3, the DNA is TGTGCCAGCAGCTTAGGGCCCGGGATCAGCGATGATGGCTACACCTTC. Its translation: CASSLGPGISDDGYTF. The chain links TRBV7-9 to TRBJ1-2; D call uncertain. Between the trimmed V and J ends, which lost 1 base and 6 bases, there was a span of 18 bases. Germline values: CDR1 SEHNR, CDR2 FQNEAQ (reference sequence). The CDR3 covers 16 residues. The full variable domain, completed using reference TRBV7-9 and TRBJ1-2, is DTGVSQNPRHKITKRGQNVTFRCDPISEHNRLYWYRQTLGQGPEFLTYFQNEAQLEKSRLLSDRFSAERPKGSFSTLEIQRTEQGDSAMYLCASSLGPGISDDGYTFGSGTRLTVV.